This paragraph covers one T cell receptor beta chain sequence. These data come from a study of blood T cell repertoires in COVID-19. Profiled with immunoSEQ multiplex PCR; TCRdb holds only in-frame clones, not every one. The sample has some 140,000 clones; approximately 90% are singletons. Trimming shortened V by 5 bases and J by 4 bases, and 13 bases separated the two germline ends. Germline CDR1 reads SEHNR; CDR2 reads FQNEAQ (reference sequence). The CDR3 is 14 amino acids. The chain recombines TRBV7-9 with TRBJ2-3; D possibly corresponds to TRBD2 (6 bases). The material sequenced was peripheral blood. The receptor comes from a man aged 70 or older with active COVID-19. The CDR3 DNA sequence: TGTGCCAGCAGCGCGTGGAGGGACCCAGATACGCAGTATTTT. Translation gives CASSAWRDPDTQYF.